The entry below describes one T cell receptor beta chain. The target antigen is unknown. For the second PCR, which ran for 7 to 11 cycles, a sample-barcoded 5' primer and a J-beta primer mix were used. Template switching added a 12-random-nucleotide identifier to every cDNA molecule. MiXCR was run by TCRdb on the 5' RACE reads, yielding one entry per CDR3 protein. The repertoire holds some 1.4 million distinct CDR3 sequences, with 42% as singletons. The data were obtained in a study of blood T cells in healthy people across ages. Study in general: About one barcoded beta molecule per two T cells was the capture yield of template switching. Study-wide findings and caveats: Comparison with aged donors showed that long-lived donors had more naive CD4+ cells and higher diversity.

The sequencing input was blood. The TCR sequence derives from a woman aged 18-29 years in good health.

The CDR3 region has the DNA TGCGCCAGCAGCCAAGGTCCCACAGCCACAGATACGCAGTATTTT. Translating it yields CASSQGPTATDTQYF. The chain recombines TRBV4-1 with TRBJ2-3, with D unclear. This CDR3 comprises 15 residues. V dropped 1 base and J dropped 2 bases, with 10 bases sitting between them. Germline V lookup: CDR1 MGHRA, CDR2 YSYEKL.